This T cell receptor (beta chain) was profiled in a study of liver allograft versus peripheral blood T cells. At the level of the study: Comparing T cell receptor repertoires in transplanted livers with those in recipients' peripheral blood was part of the design.

This clonotype has a count of ten or more. Each CDR3 protein gets one entry after TCRdb re-called the reads with MiXCR. The sample includes just over 8,500 distinct CDR3 sequences, approximately 15% of them seen just once. This receptor was obtained from a human patient who had a liver transplant. Some T cells may trace back to the graft donor.

The CDR3 sequence is CASSYSPLGTYEQYF. In nucleotides, the CDR3 is TGTGCCAGCAGTTACTCCCCCCTAGGAACCTACGAGCAGTACTTC. The genes are TRBV6-5 and TRBJ2-7; D uncertain. Germline CDR1 and CDR2: MNHEY and SVGAGI. The length of the CDR3 is 15 residues. The V gene lost 0 bases and the J gene lost 2 bases, with 11 bases spanning the gap.